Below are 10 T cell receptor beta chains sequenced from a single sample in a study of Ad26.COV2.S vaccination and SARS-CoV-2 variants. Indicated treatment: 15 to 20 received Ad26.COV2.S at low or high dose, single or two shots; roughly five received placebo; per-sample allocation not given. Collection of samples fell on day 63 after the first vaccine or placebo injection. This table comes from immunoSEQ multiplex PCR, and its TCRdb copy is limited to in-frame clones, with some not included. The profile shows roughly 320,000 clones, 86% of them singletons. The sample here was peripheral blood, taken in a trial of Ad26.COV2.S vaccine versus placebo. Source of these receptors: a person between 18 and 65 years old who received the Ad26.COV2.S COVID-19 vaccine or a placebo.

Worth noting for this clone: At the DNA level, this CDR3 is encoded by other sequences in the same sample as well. The CDR3 DNA sequence: TGTGCCAGCTCACCAGACGGATTCTCCTACAATGAGCAGTTCTTC. Its protein is CASSPDGFSYNEQFF. The chain is built from TRBV18 and TRBJ2-1; no definite D call. Germline values: CDR1 KGHSH, CDR2 LQKENI. This CDR3 has 15 residues. Trimming left V 2 bases short and J 0 bases short, with 8 bases between. The whole variable domain, filled in from reference TRBV18 and TRBJ2-1, reads NAGVMQNPRHLVRRRGQEARLRCSPMKGHSHVYWYRQLPEEGLKFMVYLQKENIIDESGMPKERFSAEFPKEGPSILRIQQVVRGDSAAYFCASSPDGFSYNEQFFGPGTRLTVL.

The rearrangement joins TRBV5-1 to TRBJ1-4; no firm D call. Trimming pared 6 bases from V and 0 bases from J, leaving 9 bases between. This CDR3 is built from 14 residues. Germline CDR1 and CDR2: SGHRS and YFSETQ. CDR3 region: CASKASATNEKLFF. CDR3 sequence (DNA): TGCGCCAGCAAGGCCAGTGCAACTAATGAAAAACTGTTTTTT.

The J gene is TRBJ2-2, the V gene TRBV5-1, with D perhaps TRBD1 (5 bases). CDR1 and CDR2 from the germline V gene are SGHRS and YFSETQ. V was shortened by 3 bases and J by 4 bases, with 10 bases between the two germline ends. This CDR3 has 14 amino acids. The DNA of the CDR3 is TGCGCCAGCAGCTCCACAGGAGTCACCGGGGAGCTGTTTTTT. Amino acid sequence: CASSSTGVTGELFF.

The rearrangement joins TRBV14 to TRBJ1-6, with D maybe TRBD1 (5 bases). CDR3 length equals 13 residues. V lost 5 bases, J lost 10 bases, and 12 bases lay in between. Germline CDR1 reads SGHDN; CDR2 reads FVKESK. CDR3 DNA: TGTGCCAGCAGCGGGACCGCCGCATCACCCCTCCACTTT. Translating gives CASSGTAASPLHF.

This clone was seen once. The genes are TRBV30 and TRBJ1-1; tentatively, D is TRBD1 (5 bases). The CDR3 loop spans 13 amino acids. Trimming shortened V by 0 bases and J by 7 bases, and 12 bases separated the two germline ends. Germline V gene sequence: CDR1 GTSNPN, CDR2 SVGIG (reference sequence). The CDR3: CAWSVRVSGEAFF. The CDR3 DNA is TGTGCCTGGAGTGTCAGGGTTTCCGGTGAAGCTTTCTTT.

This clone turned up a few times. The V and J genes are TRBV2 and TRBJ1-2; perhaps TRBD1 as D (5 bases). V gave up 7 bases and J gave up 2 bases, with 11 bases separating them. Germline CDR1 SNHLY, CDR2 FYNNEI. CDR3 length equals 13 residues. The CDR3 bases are TGTGCCAGCAAGTATGGGGGGAACTATGGCTACACCTTC. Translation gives CASKYGGNYGYTF.

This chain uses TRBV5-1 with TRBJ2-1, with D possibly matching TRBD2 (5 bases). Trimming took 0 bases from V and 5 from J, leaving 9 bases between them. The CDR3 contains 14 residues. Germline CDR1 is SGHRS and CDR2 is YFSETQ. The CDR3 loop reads CASSLGLNDNEQFF. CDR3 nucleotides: TGCGCCAGCAGCTTGGGACTAAACGACAATGAGCAGTTCTTC.

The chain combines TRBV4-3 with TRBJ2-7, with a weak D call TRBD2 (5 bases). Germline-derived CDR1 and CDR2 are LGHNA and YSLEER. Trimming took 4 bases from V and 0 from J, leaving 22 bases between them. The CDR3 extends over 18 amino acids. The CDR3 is CASSLQARREGSSYEQYF. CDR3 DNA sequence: TGCGCCAGCAGCCTACAAGCTCGCCGAGAAGGGAGCTCCTACGAGCAGTACTTC.

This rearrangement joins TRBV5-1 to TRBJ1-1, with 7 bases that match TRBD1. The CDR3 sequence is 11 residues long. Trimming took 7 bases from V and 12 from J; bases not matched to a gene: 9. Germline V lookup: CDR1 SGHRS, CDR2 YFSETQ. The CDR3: CASGGQSPSFF. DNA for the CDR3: TGCGCCAGCGGGGGACAGTCCCCGTCTTTCTTT.

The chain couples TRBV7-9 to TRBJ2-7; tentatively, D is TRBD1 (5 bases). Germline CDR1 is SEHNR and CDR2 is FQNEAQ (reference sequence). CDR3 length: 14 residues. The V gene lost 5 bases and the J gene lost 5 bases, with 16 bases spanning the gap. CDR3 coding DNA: TGTGCCAGCAGCCACAACGGACAAGTCGACGAGCAGTACTTC. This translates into CASSHNGQVDEQYF. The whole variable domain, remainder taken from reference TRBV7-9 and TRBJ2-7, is DTGVSQNPRHKITKRGQNVTFRCDPISEHNRLYWYRQTLGQGPEFLTYFQNEAQLEKSRLLSDRFSAERPKGSFSTLEIQRTEQGDSAMYLCASSHNGQVDEQYFGPGTRLTVT.